A selection of T cell receptor beta chains follows, all from one sample in a study of T cells after yellow fever vaccination. TCRdb reanalysed the 5' RACE reads using MiXCR and keeps one entry per CDR3 protein. The sample records some 300,000 distinct CDR3 sequences, 7% to 9% being singletons. Here the sequenced sample was PBMCs, taken more than 40 days after the first yellow fever vaccination. Every receptor here comes from a man aged 18 to 35 who received the YFV17D yellow fever vaccine. Each CDR3 is given with its conserved first and last residue. The D gene is left open where the match is weak. The listing skips clone size in some rows; elsewhere it reads once, few, many or a size class.

TRBJ2-7	.	TRBV29-1	few	TGCAGCGTCGTAGGCGGCAGGGGGGAAACCTACGAGCAGTACTTC	CSVVGGRGETYEQYF
TRBJ1-1	TRBD1	TRBV7-9	many	TGTGCCAGCAGCCCAGGGGGTGAAGCTTTCTTT	CASSPGGEAFF
TRBJ2-3	.	TRBV5-1	few	TGCGCCAGCAGCTCTAGGGAAACTATGCAGTATTTT	CASSSRETMQYF
TRBJ2-1	.	TRBV6-5	many	TGTGCCAGCAGTTATACAGGAAATGAGCAGTTCTTC	CASSYTGNEQFF
TRBJ1-4	.	TRBV18	few	TGTGCCAGCTCACCCCGCTCCCGGGACGGCAATGAAAAACTGTTTTTT	CASSPRSRDGNEKLFF
TRBJ2-7	.	TRBV13	few	TGTGCCAGCCGACTTCGGGGAAGCGGAAGCTCCTACGAGCAGTACTTC	CASRLRGSGSSYEQYF
TRBJ2-5	.	TRBV27	many	TGTGCCAGCATCCACACACCAGAGACCCAGTACTTC	CASIHTPETQYF
TRBJ2-2	TRBD2	TRBV12-3/TRBV12-4	few	TGTGCCAGCAGATTAGCGGGGGCCTTCACCGGGGAGCTGTTTTTT	CASRLAGAFTGELFF
TRBJ2-3	.	TRBV4-3	.	TGCGCCAGCAGCCAAGTTGCGGGGCGCCGCACAGATACGCAGTATTTT	CASSQVAGRRTDTQYF
TRBJ2-5	TRBD1	TRBV11-2	many	TGTGCCAGCAGTTTTACAGGGGGAGAGACCCAGTACTTC	CASSFTGGETQYF
TRBJ2-3	.	TRBV5-1	few	TGCGCCAGCAGCTTGGCGGCGGGCGGAGATACGCAGTATTTT	CASSLAAGGDTQYF
TRBJ1-4	.	TRBV5-1	.	TGCGCCAGCAGCTGGACCGGAGGCAGTACAACTAATGAAAAACTGTTTTTT	CASSWTGGSTTNEKLFF
TRBJ1-1	.	TRBV7-3	few	TGTGCCAGCAGCTTGGGGGGGGCTCCTGAAGCTTTCTTT	CASSLGGAPEAFF
TRBJ2-3	.	TRBV20-1	few	TGCAGTGCTCCGGACACCGGAGGCACAGATACGCAGTATTTT	CSAPDTGGTDTQYF
TRBJ2-5	.	TRBV7-8	few	TGTGCCAGCAGCTTTTGGGTTCAAGAGACCCAGTACTTC	CASSFWVQETQYF
TRBJ2-1	.	TRBV11-2	few	TGTGCCAGCAGCCGATGGGGTGTGTGGGGGGAATCATCCTACAATGAGCAGTTCTTC	CASSRWGVWGESSYNEQFF
TRBJ2-7	.	TRBV4-3	few	TGCGCCAGCAGCCAAGATCTTGGGGCCGGCTACGAGCAGTACTTC	CASSQDLGAGYEQYF
TRBJ2-3	TRBD1	TRBV5-1	.	TGCGCCAGCAGCTTGCCGACGACAGGGGGCGTGGGAGATACGCAGTATTTT	CASSLPTTGGVGDTQYF
TRBJ1-2	TRBD1	TRBV5-1	.	TGCGCCAGCAGCTACACAGGGGATCATGGCTACACCTTC	CASSYTGDHGYTF
TRBJ2-2	.	TRBV7-9	few	TGTGCCAGCAGAATTCCCACAGGGACCGGGGAGCTGTTTTTT	CASRIPTGTGELFF
TRBJ2-1	.	TRBV19	many	TGTGCCAGTAAGGGGGGTCCCTACAATGAGCAGTTCTTC	CASKGGPYNEQFF
TRBJ1-1	TRBD1	TRBV12-3/TRBV12-4	few	TGTGCCAGCAGTAGGGACAGATTCTACACTGAAGCTTTCTTT	CASSRDRFYTEAFF
TRBJ2-2	.	TRBV7-2	few	TGTGCCAGCAGCTTACGGTTCGCGAACACCGGGGAGCTGTTTTTT	CASSLRFANTGELFF
TRBJ1-2	TRBD1	TRBV18	few	TGTGCCAGCTCACCCGGGGGCGGACAGGGAAGAAATGGCTACACCTTC	CASSPGGGQGRNGYTF
TRBJ2-7	.	TRBV28	.	TGTGCCAGCAGTTTCCGGGTCCCCCGGGGCGAGCAGTACTTC	CASSFRVPRGEQYF
TRBJ2-1	.	TRBV7-3	few	TGTGCCAGCAGCCCAAAGCCTCCCTCCCTAGGAGGCGAGCAGTTCTTC	CASSPKPPSLGGEQFF
TRBJ1-5	.	TRBV7-2	once	TGTGCCAGCAGCTTCACGGTTAATCAGCCCCAGCATTTT	CASSFTVNQPQHF
TRBJ1-6	TRBD1	TRBV28	few	TGTGCCAGCACCACACGGCAGGACAGGAATTCACCCCTCCACTTT	CASTTRQDRNSPLHF
TRBJ2-3	.	TRBV2	.	TGTGCCAGCAAGGGGACTTCCGCAGATACGCAGTATTTT	CASKGTSADTQYF
TRBJ2-6	.	TRBV4-2	many	TGTGCCAGCAGCCAAGATCAGTTTTCCTCTGGGGCCAACGTCCTGACTTTC	CASSQDQFSSGANVLTF
TRBJ1-1	.	TRBV5-5	few	TGTGCCAGCAGCACACGAGGAGGCAGGGAAGCTTTCTTT	CASSTRGGREAFF
TRBJ2-7	TRBD1	TRBV7-2	few	TGTGCCAGCAGCTTAGTCGGGACAGGGTCCTACGAGCAGTACTTC	CASSLVGTGSYEQYF
TRBJ2-5	.	TRBV19	.	TGTGCCAGTACAGGCGGGGGCACTGGGACCCAGTACTTC	CASTGGGTGTQYF
TRBJ1-2	TRBD1	TRBV6-1	few	TGTGCCAGCAGGCGACTGACAGGGAACTATGGCTACACCTTC	CASRRLTGNYGYTF
TRBJ1-2	.	TRBV7-2	few	TGTGCCAGCAGCCCAGGGGTAGGGGTGGGCAACTATGGCTACACCTTC	CASSPGVGVGNYGYTF
TRBJ2-3	.	TRBV5-4	few	TGTGCCAGCAGGGGGGGGGACAGTTCAGATACGCAGTATTTT	CASRGGDSSDTQYF
TRBJ1-1	TRBD1	TRBV11-2	.	TGTGCCAGCAGCCCCACGACAGGGACTGAAGCTTTCTTT	CASSPTTGTEAFF
TRBJ2-5	.	TRBV20-1	few	TGCAGTGCCAGCGGGACACTTATCTCCCTCCTAGAGACCCAGTACTTC	CSASGTLISLLETQYF
TRBJ2-1	TRBD2	TRBV5-4	.	TGTGCCAGCAGCTTTAGCGGGGGGGGAGACAATGAGCAGTTCTTC	CASSFSGGGDNEQFF
TRBJ1-5	.	TRBV25-1	.	TGTGCCAGCAGTGAATCAGGGGCCAATCAGCCCCAGCATTTT	CASSESGANQPQHF
TRBJ1-4	.	TRBV5-1	few	TGCGCCAGCAGCTTTGGGCAGTTAAATGAAAAACTGTTTTTT	CASSFGQLNEKLFF
TRBJ2-3	.	TRBV21-1	.	TGTGCCACACAACCTCGGCAGGATCCAGATACGCAGTATTTT	CATQPRQDPDTQYF
TRBJ1-4	TRBD1	TRBV20-1	few	TGCAGTGCTAGAGATGGACAGGGGAATGAAAAACTGTTTTTT	CSARDGQGNEKLFF
TRBJ2-5	.	TRBV20-1	once	TGCAGTGCTACCTCCCCCCAAGAGACCCCGTACTTC	CSATSPQETPYF